The T cell receptor (beta chain) described here comes from a study of blood T cells in healthy people across ages. This CDR3 has 12 amino acids. The germline V gene has CDR1 DFQATT and CDR2 SNEGSKA (reference sequence). V was pared by 1 base and J by 4 bases, with 5 bases between. Primers used in a second PCR of roughly 7 to 12 cycles were a sample-barcoded 5' primer and a J-beta primer mix. TCRdb passed the 5' RACE reads through MiXCR, listing each CDR3 protein once. The table records about 1.5 million distinct CDR3 sequences, under 55% of them present only once. The chain couples TRBV20-1 to TRBJ2-1; D call uncertain. Sequencing input: blood. The sequence came from a young woman in good health. CDR3 DNA sequence: TGCAGTGCTAGAGGGAAATACAATGAGCAGTTCTTC. Residues: CSARGKYNEQFF.